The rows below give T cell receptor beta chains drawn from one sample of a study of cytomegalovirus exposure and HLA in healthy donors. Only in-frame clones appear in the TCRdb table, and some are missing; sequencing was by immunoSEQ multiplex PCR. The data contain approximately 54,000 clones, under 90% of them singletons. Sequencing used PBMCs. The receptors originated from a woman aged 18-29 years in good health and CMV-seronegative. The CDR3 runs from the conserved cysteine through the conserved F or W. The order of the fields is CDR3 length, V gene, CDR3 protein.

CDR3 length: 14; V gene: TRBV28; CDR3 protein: CASSLDRQNEKLFF
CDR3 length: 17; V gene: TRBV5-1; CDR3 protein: CASSPWISRLENSPLHF
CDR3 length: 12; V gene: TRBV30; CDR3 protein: CAWSPGSGELFF
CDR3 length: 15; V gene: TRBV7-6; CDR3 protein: CASSPREGAGYEQYF
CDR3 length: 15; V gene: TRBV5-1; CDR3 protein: CASSVKEMGHTEAFF
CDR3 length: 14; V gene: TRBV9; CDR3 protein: CASSGDWRSYEQYF
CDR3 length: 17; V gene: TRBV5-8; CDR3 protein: CASSGPDRDIRNTEAFF
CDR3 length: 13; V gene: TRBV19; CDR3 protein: CASSYRGDQPQHF
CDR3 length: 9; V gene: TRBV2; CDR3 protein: CASGGEQYF
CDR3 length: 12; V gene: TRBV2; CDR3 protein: CASSESGAEQFF
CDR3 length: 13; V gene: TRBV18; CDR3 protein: CASSPRTGYEQYF
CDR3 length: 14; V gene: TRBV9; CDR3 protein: CASSVGGGAGEQYF
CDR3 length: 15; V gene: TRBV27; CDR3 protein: CASGRQGANNQPQHF
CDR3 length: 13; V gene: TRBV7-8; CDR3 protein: CASSLGWSQPQHF